The 6 T cell receptor beta chains reported below all come from one sample, sequenced in a study of shared clonotypes between healthy human individuals. In the naive CD8 group, cells lacked CD45RO and were positively selected for CCR7, so terminally differentiated effector memory CD45RA+ cells were left out. The assay was immunoSEQ multiplex PCR, and TCRdb's table has in-frame clones only and misses some. This sample has about 2 million clones; about 95% occur once, and the top ten carry more than 0.9%. The sequencing input was naive CD8+ T cells sorted from blood. The receptors derive from a man in his late teens or twenties in good health.

The V gene is TRBV7-9, the J gene TRBJ2-1, with 8 bases aligning to TRBD1. CDR3 length: 16 residues. Germline-derived CDR1 and CDR2 are SEHNR and FQNEAQ (reference sequence). With 5 bases clipped from V and 2 bases from J, the junction kept 8 bases outside the gene matches. The CDR3, as DNA: TGTGCCAGCAGCCCTCGACAGGGGACAGCCTACAATGAGCAGTTCTTC. Protein: CASSPRQGTAYNEQFF.

This chain connects TRBV9 to TRBJ1-1, with 7 bases fitting TRBD1. The CDR3 extends over 14 amino acids. V gave up 3 bases and J gave up 5 bases; unmatched junction bases: 7. Looked up from germline, CDR1 is SGDLS and CDR2 is YYNGEE. In nucleotides, the CDR3 is TGTGCCAGCAGCGACGGACAGGTAGTGACTGAAGCTTTCTTT. Translated: CASSDGQVVTEAFF.

V is TRBV7-6 and J is TRBJ1-1; 8 bases are shared with TRBD1. The V segment lost 0 bases and the J segment 1 base; nucleotides outside the gene matches: 4. CDR3 length: 16 amino acids. The germline CDR1 and CDR2 sequences are SGHVS and FNYEAQ. This CDR3 is CASSLASGGGNTEAFF. The CDR3, as DNA: TGTGCCAGCAGCTTAGCATCAGGGGGCGGGAACACTGAAGCTTTCTTT.

In its sample, this clone was seen once. The chain uses TRBV6-1 and TRBJ2-1, with unresolved D. The germline CDR1 and CDR2 sequences are MNHNS and SASEGT. The CDR3 is made up of 14 amino acids. The V and J ends lost 3 bases and 0 bases respectively, with 6 bases between them. The CDR3 DNA sequence: TGTGCCAGCAGTGAGCATAGCTCCTACAATGAGCAGTTCTTC. It codes for CASSEHSSYNEQFF.

The chain carries TRBV11-2 and TRBJ2-7; D gene unclear. The CDR3 extends over 14 amino acids. Looked up from germline, CDR1 is SGHAT and CDR2 is FQNNGV. V was shortened by 5 bases and J by 1 base, with 12 bases between the two germline ends. The CDR3 DNA follows: TGTGCCAGCAGCCTTATCGGGCCATCCTACGAGCAGTACTTC. This translates into CASSLIGPSYEQYF.

The V call is TRBV5-1, the J call TRBJ2-7, with D maybe TRBD1 (5 bases). V lost 0 bases, J lost 3 bases, and 10 bases lay in between. This CDR3 has 14 amino acids. CDR1 and CDR2 (germline): SGHRS, YFSETQ. This chain's CDR3 is CASSLGGHNYEQYF. DNA of the CDR3: TGCGCCAGCAGCTTGGGGGGCCACAACTACGAGCAGTACTTC.